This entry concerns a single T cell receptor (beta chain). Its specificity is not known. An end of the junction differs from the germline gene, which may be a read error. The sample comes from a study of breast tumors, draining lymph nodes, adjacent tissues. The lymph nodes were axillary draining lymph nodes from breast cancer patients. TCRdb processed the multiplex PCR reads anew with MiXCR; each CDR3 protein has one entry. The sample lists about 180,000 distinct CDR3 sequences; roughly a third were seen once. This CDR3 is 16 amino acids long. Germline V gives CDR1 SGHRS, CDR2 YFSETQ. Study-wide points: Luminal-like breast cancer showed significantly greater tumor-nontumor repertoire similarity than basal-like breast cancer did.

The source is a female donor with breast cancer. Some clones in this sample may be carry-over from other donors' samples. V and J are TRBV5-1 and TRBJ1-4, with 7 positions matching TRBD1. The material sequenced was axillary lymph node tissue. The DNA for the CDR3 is TGTGCCAGCAGCCAAGCCCGGGACAGAAATAATGAAAAACTGTTTTTT. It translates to CASSQARDRNNEKLFF. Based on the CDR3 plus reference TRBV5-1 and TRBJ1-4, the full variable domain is KAGVTQTPRYLIKTRGQQVTLSCSPISGHRSVSWYQQTPGQGLQFLFEYFSETQRNKGNFPGRFSGRQFSNSRSEMNVSTLELGDSALYLCASSQARDRNNEKLFFGSGTQLSVL.